This TCR beta chain was obtained from a study of T cell changes during pregnancy in multiple sclerosis. Profiled with immunoSEQ multiplex PCR; TCRdb holds only in-frame clones, not every one. Altogether roughly 57,000 clones are present, about 88% being singletons, with the ten largest covering about 2.3%. The germline V and J ends were trimmed by 0 bases and 0 bases, with 10 bases remaining between them. Germline V CDR1 and CDR2: SGHDT, YYEEEE. There are 16 residues in the CDR3. V usage is TRBV5-6 and J usage is TRBJ2-1, with D possibly matching TRBD2 (5 bases). This specimen was peripheral blood, taken in the first trimester of pregnancy. The sequence was collected from a female donor with multiple sclerosis, enrolled in a pregnancy study. The CDR3 DNA is TGTGCCAGCAGCTTGGGAGGGTGGAGCTCCTACAATGAGCAGTTCTTC. Residues: CASSLGGWSSYNEQFF.